This record looks at one T cell receptor (beta chain) sequence and its context. This sample was included in a study of OX40 agonist ivuxolimab in advanced cancers. This table comes from immunoSEQ multiplex PCR, and its TCRdb copy is limited to in-frame clones, with some not included. The sample holds around 72,000 clones, 80% to 85% seen once. From germline, CDR1 is SGHVS and CDR2 FNYEAQ. The V end lost 1 base, the J end lost 5 bases, and 11 bases lay between the germline ends. The CDR3 is made up of 15 amino acids. V is TRBV7-6 and J is TRBJ2-2; tentative D call: TRBD2 (5 bases). This sequence originates from an adult with an advanced solid tumor such as melanoma, head and neck, liver or kidney cancer. The material was CD4+ or CD8+ T cells sorted from blood, obtained in a trial of the OX40 agonist ivuxolimab. The CDR3 sequence is CASSLDERRTGELFF. DNA of the CDR3: TGTGCCAGCAGCTTAGACGAGCGGCGGACCGGGGAGCTGTTTTTT.